These 19 T cell receptor beta chains came from one sample sequenced in a study of T cell repertoires in cytomegalovirus infection (dated by TCRdb to about 2019). These receptors lack a known antigen. Instrument on record: Illumina HiSeq 1500. In-frame beta chains were kept once TCRdb had trimmed the public reads at Q25 with fastp and called clones with MiXCR. Each entry merges the rows of one CDR3 protein and shows their most common DNA and genes. In all, the sample holds fewer than 950,000 distinct CDR3 sequences, and around a third of those were seen once. Clones ranked in the top ten supply over 10% of the sample. Read against the paper, the sample's treatment or condition label means: in vitro stimulation with specific CMV peptide epitopes to enrich CMV-specific T cells. The material was cultured CD8+ T cells from PBMCs, obtained from culture after CMV antigen stimulation. All receptors come from a human donor in good health (CMV status not recorded). Some clones in this sample may be carry-over from other donors' samples.

This clonotype was observed a single time. The chain is built from TRBV9 and TRBJ1-3, with D perhaps TRBD1 (5 bases). There are 17 residues in the CDR3. V shed 0 bases and J shed 0 bases, with 13 bases lying between them. Germline CDR1 is SGDLS and CDR2 is YYNGEE. CDR3 protein: CASSVAAGSYSGNTIYF. As DNA, the CDR3 is TGTGCCAGCAGCGTAGCTGCAGGGTCCTACTCTGGAAACACCATATATTTT.

The rearrangement links TRBV20-1 to TRBJ1-1; D not certain. The germline V and J ends were trimmed by 8 bases and 6 bases, with 10 bases remaining between them. Per germline, CDR1 DFQATT and CDR2 SNEGSKA (reference sequence). This CDR3 region has 10 residues. Here the CDR3 reads CSLGGPEAFF. The CDR3 DNA reads TGCAGTCTAGGAGGACCTGAAGCTTTCTTT.

This rearrangement joins TRBV9 to TRBJ1-2; weak D call: TRBD1 (5 bases). V gave up 4 bases and J gave up 5 bases, with 18 bases separating them. CDR3 size: 15 residues. Germline V gives CDR1 SGDLS, CDR2 YYNGEE. Here the CDR3 reads CASSPQRGLNYGYTF. The CDR3 bases are TGTGCCAGCAGCCCCCAACGGGGCCTGAATTATGGCTACACCTTC.

This clonotype was found many times. The gene calls are TRBV7-2 and TRBJ2-1, with TRBD1 identical over 9 bases. The CDR3 spans 17 residues. CDR1 and CDR2 from the germline V gene are SGHTA and FQGNSA. J gave up 4 bases and V 1 base, and 8 bases lay outside the gene matches. CDR3 coding DNA: TGTGCCAGCAGCTTAGTTTCCGGGGACAGGGAGTACAATGAGCAGTTCTTC. Translated: CASSLVSGDREYNEQFF.

This clonotype was detected a few times. CDR3 nucleotides: TGTGCCAGCAGTTATCTGGAGAGAAGGGGACAGTCTTGGGGCTACACCTTC. Encoded protein: CASSYLERRGQSWGYTF. The chain links TRBV6-6 to TRBJ1-2; the match to TRBD1 covers 7 bases. The germline V gene has CDR1 MNHNY and CDR2 SVGAGI (reference sequence). V dropped 3 bases and J dropped 8; count of bases not matched to a gene: 18. This CDR3 region has 17 residues.

The chain couples TRBV12-5 to TRBJ2-7; D call uncertain. Germline CDR1 LGHNT, CDR2 FRNRAP. V lost 9 bases, J lost 13 bases, and 25 bases lay in between. CDR3 size: 13 residues. The CDR3 here is CARQPPVLSRRYV. The CDR3 DNA reads as TGTGCTAGGCAACCTCCAGTCCTGAGCAGGAGATACGTC.

This clonotype was counted between two and nine times. V usage is TRBV6-1 and J usage is TRBJ2-1, with TRBD2 matching over 11 bases. V shed 5 bases, J shed 7 bases, and the junction held 19 bases outside the gene matches. Germline V gene sequence: CDR1 MNHNS, CDR2 SASEGT. There are 19 residues in the CDR3. The CDR3 here is CASSILAGGPGFYQNEQFF. CDR3 nucleotides: TGTGCCAGCAGTATCCTAGCGGGGGGCCCTGGTTTCTATCAGAATGAGCAGTTCTTC.

The V call is TRBV5-1, the J call TRBJ2-5, with 10 nucleotides matching TRBD2. Trimming cost V 4 bases and J 6 bases; bases outside gene matches: 15. Germline V lookup: CDR1 SGHRS, CDR2 YFSETQ. The CDR3 sequence is 17 residues long. Here the CDR3 reads CASSVSGGAIMVQTQYF. DNA for the CDR3: TGCGCCAGCAGCGTGAGCGGGGGGGCCATAATGGTACAGACCCAGTACTTC.

This clonotype was observed a handful of times. The V call is TRBV4-1, the J call TRBJ2-7; a weak D match, TRBD1 (5 bases). CDR1 MGHRA and CDR2 YSYEKL come from the germline V gene. V was trimmed by 2 bases and J by 5 bases, leaving 7 bases between them. This CDR3 contains 12 residues. For the CDR3, the DNA is TGCGCCAGCAGCCAAAAGGGGAACGAGCAGTACTTC. Translation: CASSQKGNEQYF.

The chain is built from TRBV10-3 and TRBJ2-6, with 9 bases matching TRBD1. There are 15 residues in the CDR3. With V trimmed by 2 bases and J by 12 bases, 8 bases remained unmatched. Germline CDR1 reads ENHRY; CDR2 reads SYGVKD. In DNA, the CDR3 is TGTGCCATCAGTGAGACGGGACAGGGAACCAGCGTCCTGACTTTC. It yields the protein CAISETGQGTSVLTF.

The gene calls are TRBV4-1 and TRBJ2-1; 12 bases line up with TRBD2. Germline CDR1 reads MGHRA; CDR2 reads YSYEKL. The CDR3 covers 16 residues. The junction had 9 bases not matched to a gene; V was cut back by 2 bases and J by 10 bases. DNA for the CDR3: TGCGCCAGCAGCCAACTAACTAGCGGGGGGCCTGTGGAGCAGTTCTTC. Amino acids: CASSQLTSGGPVEQFF.

The chain employs TRBV24-1 and TRBJ2-1; 8 bases line up with TRBD2. CDR1 and CDR2 (germline): KGHDR, SFDVKD. With 3 bases clipped from V and 3 bases from J, the junction kept 0 bases outside the gene matches. The length of the CDR3 is 14 residues. DNA of the CDR3: TGTGCCACCAGTGATAGCGGGGGCTACAATGAGCAGTTCTTC. Translating it yields CATSDSGGYNEQFF.

The rearrangement links TRBV19 to TRBJ2-2; 7 bases match TRBD1. The V segment lost 5 bases and the J segment 4 bases; nucleotides outside the gene matches: 13. The CDR3 runs 17 residues. In germline, CDR1 is LNHDA, CDR2 SQIVND (reference sequence). CDR3 region: CASSPLEGASGTGELFF. The CDR3 DNA follows: TGTGCCAGTAGTCCCCTCGAGGGGGCTTCTGGCACCGGGGAGCTGTTTTTT.

The chain joins TRBV6-5 to TRBJ2-2; D is undetermined. This CDR3 region has 12 residues. Trimming took off 6 bases at V and 7 bases at J, with 9 bases between the two ends. The V gene's germline CDR1 is MNHEY and CDR2 SVGAGI. CDR3 region: CASSPPDGELFF. DNA of the CDR3: TGTGCCAGCAGCCCACCTGACGGGGAGCTGTTTTTT.

A few counts support this clonotype. The chain links TRBV12-3 or TRBV12-4 to TRBJ1-1; possible D gene TRBD1, 6 bases. The ends were cut back, 4 bases at V and 0 bases at J, with 9 bases in the middle. The CDR3 runs 14 residues. The CDR3 region has the DNA TGTGCCAGCAGTTACAGGGCTTTGAACACTGAAGCTTTCTTT. Residues: CASSYRALNTEAFF.

Note on this clonotype: With a much larger clone just one base away, this may be a read error. The chain is built from TRBV7-3 and TRBJ2-5; D is perhaps TRBD2 (6 bases). Trimming stripped 4 bases from V and 5 bases from J, with 14 bases between. Germline V gives CDR1 SGHTA, CDR2 FQGTGA. The CDR3 is made up of 14 amino acids. Here the CDR3 reads CASSYAGTEETQYF. The CDR3 DNA is TGTGCCAGCAGCTACGCCGGGACTGAGGAGACCCAGTACTTC.

This clonotype was seen at least ten times. The rearrangement uses TRBV7-6 and TRBJ2-1; either TRBD1 or TRBD2 may supply D (5 bases each). The V gene's germline CDR1 is SGHVS and CDR2 FNYEAQ. Trimming removed 1 base from V and 3 bases from J, with 22 bases in between. The CDR3 has 19 residues. In nucleotides, the CDR3 is TGTGCCAGCAGCTTAGTAGAAGGGACCCTAAAACCCCTCTACAATGAGCAGTTCTTC. Translated: CASSLVEGTLKPLYNEQFF.

This chain connects TRBV6-1 to TRBJ2-2; 10 bases match TRBD1. The CDR3 has 15 residues. J lost 7 bases, V lost 4 bases, and 6 bases had no gene match. The V gene's germline CDR1 is MNHNS and CDR2 SASEGT. CDR3: CASSGRDRGHGELFF. CDR3 nucleotides: TGTGCCAGCAGTGGCCGGGACAGGGGCCACGGGGAGCTGTTTTTT.

The V and J genes are TRBV12-3 or TRBV12-4 and TRBJ2-5; 12 positions match TRBD2. The V segment lost 2 bases and the J segment 4 bases; nucleotides outside the gene matches: 5. CDR3 size: 16 residues. CDR3 coding DNA: TGTGCCAGCAGTTTAAGTCCACTAGCGGGAGGAGAGACCCAGTACTTC. This gives the protein CASSLSPLAGGETQYF.